This T cell receptor beta chain was recovered during a study of blood T cell repertoires in COVID-19. Sequenced by immunoSEQ multiplex PCR; TCRdb stores in-frame clones only, minus some. The sample has about 210,000 clones; around 87% are singletons. Trimming removed 4 bases from V and 3 bases from J, with 13 bases in between. Germline V gives CDR1 SGHDT, CDR2 YYEEEE. The CDR3 is 14 residues long. The TCR comes from a man aged 60 to 75 who had recovered from COVID-19. The V and J genes are TRBV5-6 and TRBJ2-5; possible D gene TRBD1, 7 bases. Input material: peripheral blood. In DNA form, the CDR3 reads TGTGCCAGCAGCCCCCGGGGGACAGAAGAGACCCAGTACTTC. Amino acid sequence: CASSPRGTEETQYF.